The clone carrying this T cell receptor (beta chain) occurred once. Its antigen is not known. This specimen belongs to a study of blood T cells in healthy people across ages. This CDR3 spans 15 amino acids. Trimming left V 10 bases short and J 14 bases short, with 31 bases between. Germline assignment: CDR1 LNHDA and CDR2 SQIVND (reference sequence). About 10 milliliters was the volume of peripheral blood drawn from each donor. A minimum of 6 micrograms of total RNA was extracted per sample. Alongside a J-beta primer mix, a sample-barcoded 5' primer served in a second PCR lasting about 7 to 12 cycles. Each CDR3 protein is one row after TCRdb ran MiXCR on the 5' RACE reads. Among roughly 800,000 distinct CDR3 sequences listed, approximately 53% were seen once. General observations from the study: Compared with aged donors, long-lived donors showed fewer expanded clones, suggesting selection.

Specimen: blood. This sequence was found in a man older than 75 in good health. V and J are TRBV19 and TRBJ2-3; a possible D gene is TRBD1 (6 bases). The CDR3 protein is CATKDLQGESRDAYF. The CDR3 DNA follows: TGTGCCACTAAGGACTTACAGGGAGAGAGCAGAGACGCGTATTTT. Filled out from reference TRBV19 and TRBJ2-3, the complete variable domain reads DGGITQSPKYLFRKEGQNVTLSCEQNLNHDAMYWYRQDPGQGLRLIYYSQIVNDFQKGDIAEGYSVSREKKESFPLTVTSAQKNPTAFYLCATKDLQGESRDAYFGPGTRLTVL.